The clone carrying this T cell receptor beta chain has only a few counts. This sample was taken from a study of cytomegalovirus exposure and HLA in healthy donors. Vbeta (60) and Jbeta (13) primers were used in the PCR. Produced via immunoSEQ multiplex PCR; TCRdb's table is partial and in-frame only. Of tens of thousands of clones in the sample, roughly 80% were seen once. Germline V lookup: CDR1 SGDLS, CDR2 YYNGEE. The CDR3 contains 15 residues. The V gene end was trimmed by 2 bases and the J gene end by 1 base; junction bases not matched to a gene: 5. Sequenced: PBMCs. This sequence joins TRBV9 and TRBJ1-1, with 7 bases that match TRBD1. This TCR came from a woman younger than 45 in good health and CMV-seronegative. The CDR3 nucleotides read TGTGCCAGCAGCGTCGGACAGGTGGGGAACACTGAAGCTTTCTTT. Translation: CASSVGQVGNTEAFF.